One sample yielded the 8 T cell receptor beta chains listed below, sequenced in a study of T cells in Graves' hyperthyroidism and ophthalmopathy. Regions amplified from RNA transcripts were the TCR beta CDR3 regions. A first-round RT-PCR of the TCR CDR3 used the HTBI primer set. TCRdb redid the calling of the multiplex PCR reads with MiXCR, one entry per CDR3 protein. The sample lists a few hundred thousand distinct CDR3 sequences, roughly 14% occurring once. Sequencing was carried out using blood. The source is a woman in her thirties with Graves' hyperthyroidism.

This clonotype was observed many times. The chain uses TRBV11-2 and TRBJ2-7; maybe TRBD1 (5 bases). The V gene's germline CDR1 is SGHAT and CDR2 FQNNGV. The germline V and J ends were trimmed by 1 base and 3 bases, with 10 bases remaining between them. The CDR3 is 14 residues long. The chain's CDR3 is CASSLVQGGYEQYF. The CDR3, as DNA: TGTGCCAGCAGCTTAGTGCAGGGCGGCTACGAGCAGTACTTC.

This clonotype has a count of ten or more. The J gene is TRBJ2-1, the V gene TRBV27; 10 positions agree with TRBD2. After removal of 2 bases from V and 6 bases from J, the junction contained 19 bases not matched to a gene. This CDR3 is 20 amino acids long. From germline, CDR1 is MNHEY and CDR2 SMNVEV (reference sequence). The DNA of the CDR3 is TGTGCCAGCAGTTTACGGGGGCCAGGGGGAGCGGGAGGGCGAGGCAATGAGCAGTTCTTC. As protein: CASSLRGPGGAGGRGNEQFF.

Ten or more counts support this clonotype. This chain joins TRBV20-1 and TRBJ2-7, with 14 bases matching TRBD2. The V and J ends lost 5 bases and 2 bases, in that order; junction bases with no gene match: 2. In germline, CDR1 is DFQATT, CDR2 SNEGSKA (reference sequence). The CDR3 sequence is 14 residues long. Written as DNA, the CDR3 is TGCAGTGCTCCGACTAGCGGGAGGGCCTACGAGCAGTACTTC. The encoded protein is CSAPTSGRAYEQYF.

This clonotype turned up a few times. A much larger clone lies a single base off, so this may be a read error. V gene TRBV20-1 combines with J gene TRBJ2-3; D may be TRBD2 (7 bases). CDR1 and CDR2 (germline): DFQATT, SNEGSKA (reference sequence). The length of the CDR3 is 16 residues. The germline V and J ends were trimmed by 7 bases and 2 bases, with 22 bases remaining between them. As DNA, the CDR3 is TGCAGTGTTAGGGCGATCCGGGCGGGGGCCACAGATACGCAGTATTTT. Protein sequence: CSVRAIRAGATDTQYF.

This clonotype has ten or more counts. The genes are TRBV30 and TRBJ1-1; 7 nucleotides match TRBD1. The CDR3 runs to 12 residues. Germline V gene data show CDR1 as GTSNPN and CDR2 as SVGIG (reference sequence). Trimming took 0 bases from V and 12 from J; bases not matched to a gene: 7. In DNA form, the CDR3 reads TGTGCCTGGAGTGTATATGGGACAGAGTCTTTCTTT. Translating gives CAWSVYGTESFF.

V is TRBV5-6 and J is TRBJ2-3; possible D gene TRBD2, 6 bases. The CDR3 runs to 15 residues. Germline-derived CDR1 and CDR2 are SGHDT and YYEEEE. V was cut by 4 bases and J by 2 bases, with 14 bases left in between. This CDR3 is CASSPLGGATDTQYF. CDR3 DNA: TGTGCCAGCAGCCCTCTGGGGGGAGCCACAGATACGCAGTATTTT.

This clonotype was counted a single time. Just one base apart from a much larger clone, this may be a read error. The J gene is TRBJ2-1, the V gene TRBV18; D not resolved. The germline V gene has CDR1 KGHSH and CDR2 LQKENI. The CDR3 sequence is 16 residues long. Between the trimmed V and J ends, which lost 3 bases and 1 base, there was a span of 13 bases. The CDR3 protein is CASSPQAMASYNEQFF. The CDR3, as DNA: TGTGCCAGCTCACCCCAGGCCATGGCTTCCTACAATGAGCAGTTCTTC.

This rearrangement joins TRBV5-4 to TRBJ1-6; D uncertain. Trimming removed 0 bases at V and 9 bases at J, with 13 bases between. CDR3 size: 15 residues. Germline CDR1 reads SGHNT; CDR2 reads YYREEE (reference sequence). The CDR3 bases are TGTGCCAGCAGCTTGGCGGGAGCTACTGTTTCACCCCTCCACTTT. Its protein is CASSLAGATVSPLHF.